This T cell receptor (beta chain) was sequenced during a study of blood T cell repertoires in COVID-19. Study background: Acute and convalescent COVID-19 samples came from the United States, Italy and Spain.

In the study's own analysis: Amplification with reference gene primers provided the estimates of nucleated cell counts. Clones were read by immunoSEQ multiplex PCR, and TCRdb kept only the in-frame ones, dropping some. V, J and clone size are those of that table, while D and trimming were read from the DNA. The profile shows 9,500 to 15,000 clones, 82% of them singletons. The ends were cut back, 4 bases at V and 7 bases at J, with 10 bases in the middle. The CDR3 spans 12 residues. CDR1 is SQVTM and CDR2 is ANQGSEA in the germline V gene. Sequences were obtained from peripheral blood. This chain joins TRBV29-1 and TRBJ1-4, with D unresolved. The receptor's source is a man older than 75 with acute or convalescent COVID-19. The CDR3, as DNA: TGCAGCGTTGCCTTTCGCGGTGAAAAACTGTTTTTT. It is translated as CSVAFRGEKLFF.